This T cell receptor (beta chain) emerged from a study of monozygotic twins with inflammatory bowel disease. Overall study results and limits: IBD patients share fewer clonotypes with other people than healthy twins do, especially with disease activity.

TCR libraries were prepared from 3,500 to 4,500 ng total RNA each. One entry per CDR3 protein, without DNA, is what TCRdb gives after re-calling the 5' RACE reads. There are around 210,000 distinct CDR3 sequences in the sample, with under 8.5% held by the top ten. Concerning this clonotype: Its target is unknown.

Total RNA isolation used whole blood (no T cell sorting was performed). The source material was blood. The sequence was obtained from a human donor with ulcerative colitis or Crohn's disease, or a healthy co-twin of an affected twin (not recorded which).

The CDR3 sequence: CASSILAGVTDTQYF. V and J are TRBV7-9 and TRBJ2-3; the TRBD2 assignment by TCRdb is unverifiable without DNA. Germline V CDR1 and CDR2: SEHNR, FQNEAQ (reference sequence). This CDR3 has 15 amino acids.